A single sample is the source of the 20 T cell receptor beta chains below, sequenced in a study of blood T cell repertoires in COVID-19. TCRdb's copy holds only in-frame clones and misses some; the assay was immunoSEQ multiplex PCR. The sample comprises around 270,000 clones, about 89% of which are singletons, and about 0.8% rests with the top ten. The specimen sequenced was peripheral blood. The origin of the receptors is a man aged 25 to 40 with acute or convalescent COVID-19.

The chain links TRBV9 to TRBJ2-5, with D possibly matching TRBD2 (6 bases). Germline V gives CDR1 SGDLS, CDR2 YYNGEE. V was cut by 0 bases and J by 0 bases, with 9 bases left in between. The CDR3 has 15 amino acids. Here the CDR3 reads CASSVAGLHQETQYF. In nucleotides, the CDR3 is TGTGCCAGCAGCGTAGCAGGACTACACCAAGAGACCCAGTACTTC.

The rearrangement joins TRBV11-2 to TRBJ2-1; 10 nucleotides agree with TRBD1. Germline lookup yields CDR1 SGHAT and CDR2 FQNNGV. The J segment lost 4 bases and the V segment lost 4 bases, leaving 4 bases of the junction unmatched. This CDR3 spans 15 amino acids. The CDR3 here is CASSSTGGVYNEQFF. DNA of the CDR3: TGTGCCAGCAGCTCGACAGGGGGCGTGTACAATGAGCAGTTCTTC.

The gene calls are TRBV30 and TRBJ1-5; 9 positions agree with TRBD1. Germline V CDR1 and CDR2: GTSNPN, SVGIG (reference sequence). Unmatched junction bases numbered 4, after V lost 3 bases and J lost 4 bases. The CDR3 is made up of 14 amino acids. For the CDR3, the DNA is TGTGCCTGGAGAACCGGGACAGGGAATCAGCCCCAGCATTTT. Translation: CAWRTGTGNQPQHF.

This chain uses TRBV11-2 with TRBJ2-3, with D tentatively TRBD1 (6 bases). The germline CDR1 and CDR2 sequences are SGHAT and FQNNGV. The CDR3 totals 15 residues. With 5 bases removed from V and 2 bases from J, the gap between germline ends came to 14 bases. DNA for the CDR3: TGTGCCAGCAGCAGGGGTACAGGGCACACAGATACGCAGTATTTT. Encoded protein: CASSRGTGHTDTQYF. The full variable domain, its missing parts supplied by reference TRBV11-2 and TRBJ2-3, is EAGVAQSPRYKIIEKRQSVAFWCNPISGHATLYWYQQILGQGPKLLIQFQNNGVVDDSQLPKDRFSAERLKGVDSTLKIQPAKLEDSAVYLCASSRGTGHTDTQYFGPGTRLTVL.

V and J are TRBV7-9 and TRBJ1-2; TRBD1 is a possible D gene (5 bases). Germline V CDR1 and CDR2: SEHNR, FQNEAQ (reference sequence). Trimming stripped 5 bases from V and 8 bases from J, with 15 bases between. This CDR3 has 13 amino acids. CDR3 protein: CASSLGDLYGYTF. The CDR3 DNA sequence: TGTGCCAGCAGCCTTGGGGACTTATACGGCTACACCTTC.

This chain connects TRBV29-1 to TRBJ2-2; no clear D gene. CDR1 and CDR2 (germline): SQVTM, ANQGSEA. Deletions cut 6 bases from V and 2 bases from J, with 4 bases between. The CDR3 contains 11 residues. The CDR3 spells CSVRNTGELFF. The CDR3 nucleotides are TGCAGCGTGCGCAACACCGGGGAGCTGTTTTTT.

The rearrangement uses TRBV19 and TRBJ2-4; D unclear. V was clipped by 3 bases and J by 1 base, with 10 bases between them. Germline CDR1 LNHDA, CDR2 SQIVND (reference sequence). This CDR3 spans 15 amino acids. CDR3 nucleotide sequence: TGTGCCAGTAGTATTGGGTGGGCGGCCAAAAACATTCAGTACTTC. Encoded protein: CASSIGWAAKNIQYF. Together with reference TRBV19 and TRBJ2-4, the CDR3 gives the full variable domain: DGGITQSPKYLFRKEGQNVTLSCEQNLNHDAMYWYRQDPGQGLRLIYYSQIVNDFQKGDIAEGYSVSREKKESFPLTVTSAQKNPTAFYLCASSIGWAAKNIQYFGAGTRLSVL.

CDR3 in amino acids: CASSNTGSGGYTF. For the CDR3, the DNA is TGTGCCAGCAGCAATACAGGGTCCGGTGGCTACACCTTC. The chain combines TRBV14 with TRBJ1-2; tentative D call: TRBD1 (6 bases). This CDR3 has 13 residues. The ends were cut back, 5 bases at V and 7 bases at J, with 14 bases in the middle. Germline CDR1 SGHDN, CDR2 FVKESK.

The J gene is TRBJ2-2, the V gene TRBV4-2; weak D call: TRBD2 (5 bases). V was cut by 4 bases and J by 5 bases, with 14 bases left in between. Germline V lookup: CDR1 LGHNA, CDR2 YNFKEQ. CDR3 length: 15 amino acids. The CDR3 DNA sequence: TGTGCCAGCAGCCCGCTGGGGAGTCAGACCGGGGAGCTGTTTTTT. It specifies CASSPLGSQTGELFF.

The rearrangement uses TRBV19 and TRBJ1-1; 12 bases match TRBD1. This CDR3 contains 16 residues. Looked up from germline, CDR1 is LNHDA and CDR2 is SQIVND (reference sequence). V trimming: 3 bases; J trimming: 8 bases; junction bases outside the gene matches: 10. The CDR3 DNA follows: TGTGCCAGTAGTATCCAGGGGACAGGGGGCATGAAAGAAGCTTTCTTT. It specifies CASSIQGTGGMKEAFF.

The CDR3 is CASSLNRGDQPQHF. The CDR3 DNA is TGTGCCAGCAGCCTAAACAGGGGTGATCAGCCCCAGCATTTT. The chain recombines TRBV28 with TRBJ1-5; 7 bases match TRBD1. CDR1 MDHEN and CDR2 SYDVKM come from the germline V gene. The CDR3 is 14 residues long. V shed 6 bases and J 5 bases; nucleotides not matched to a gene: 7.

The chain combines TRBV6-5 with TRBJ1-5; tentatively, D is TRBD1 (6 bases). V dropped 5 bases and J dropped 6 bases, with 11 bases sitting between them. The CDR3 loop spans 13 amino acids. Germline V gene lookup returns CDR1 MNHEY and CDR2 SVGAGI. The CDR3 coding sequence is TGTGCCAGCAGTAGGGGGGGTGGTCAGCCCCAGCATTTT. Translated, it gives CASSRGGGQPQHF.

The rearrangement joins TRBV9 to TRBJ2-3; D possibly corresponds to TRBD2 (5 bases). CDR3 size: 14 residues. The V end was cut by 1 base, the J end by 4 bases, with 10 bases between. The germline V gene encodes CDR1 SGDLS and CDR2 YYNGEE. The CDR3 sequence is CASSVRTVPDTQYF. CDR3 DNA: TGTGCCAGCAGCGTAAGGACTGTACCAGATACGCAGTATTTT.

V usage is TRBV12-5 and J usage is TRBJ1-5; TRBD1 agrees at 7 bases. V was pared by 4 bases and J by 3 bases, with 9 bases of the junction left unmatched. Germline V gene lookup returns CDR1 LGHNT and CDR2 FRNRAP. This CDR3 is 16 amino acids long. Written as DNA, the CDR3 is TGTGCTAGTGGTTCGGAAAGAGGGACAGCCAATCAGCCCCAGCATTTT. Protein: CASGSERGTANQPQHF.

This chain links TRBV4-1 with TRBJ1-1; 7 nucleotides match TRBD1. The CDR3 totals 14 residues. Looked up from germline, CDR1 is MGHRA and CDR2 is YSYEKL. V shed 1 base and J 4 bases; nucleotides not matched to a gene: 3. CDR3 nucleotides: TGCGCCAGCAGCCAAGTTCAGGGGGGCACTGAAGCTTTCTTT. The encoded protein is CASSQVQGGTEAFF.

This rearrangement joins TRBV11-3 to TRBJ1-1; TRBD1 agrees at 10 bases. CDR1 and CDR2 (germline): SGHNT, YENEEA. The CDR3 consists of 13 residues. The J segment lost 6 bases and the V segment lost 3 bases, leaving 1 base of the junction unmatched. CDR3 in DNA: TGTGCCAGCAGCTTGACAGGGGGCTCTGAAGCTTTCTTT. Amino acids: CASSLTGGSEAFF.

The V and J genes are TRBV28 and TRBJ1-1; D unresolved. V was trimmed by 6 bases and J by 1 base, leaving 9 bases between them. The germline V gene has CDR1 MDHEN and CDR2 SYDVKM. The CDR3 covers 13 residues. CDR3 in amino acids: CASRPHKNTEAFF. The CDR3 nucleotides read TGTGCCAGCAGGCCCCACAAGAACACTGAAGCTTTCTTT.

The rearrangement joins TRBV15 to TRBJ1-3, with unresolved D. CDR1 LNHNV and CDR2 YYDKDF come from the germline V gene (reference sequence). V was trimmed by 5 bases and J by 0 bases, leaving 14 bases between them. The CDR3 runs 16 residues. The CDR3 reads CATSASLPSSGNTIYF. The CDR3 nucleotides read TGTGCCACCAGCGCTTCTTTACCCAGCTCTGGAAACACCATATATTTT.

The chain has TRBV28 and TRBJ1-2, with 7 bases matching TRBD1. Germline V gives CDR1 MDHEN, CDR2 SYDVKM. Unmatched junction bases numbered 7, after V lost 4 bases and J lost 8 bases. The CDR3 covers 13 residues. The CDR3 is CASSSSDRVGYTF. CDR3 coding DNA: TGTGCCAGCAGTTCCTCCGACAGGGTGGGCTACACCTTC.

The V gene is TRBV6-5, the J gene TRBJ2-7; possibly TRBD2 for D (5 bases). V shed 8 bases and J shed 2 bases, with 13 bases lying between them. This CDR3 has 13 residues. CDR1 MNHEY and CDR2 SVGAGI come from the germline V gene. This CDR3 reads CASRADGTYEQYF. The DNA for the CDR3 is TGTGCCAGCCGAGCGGATGGCACCTACGAGCAGTACTTC.